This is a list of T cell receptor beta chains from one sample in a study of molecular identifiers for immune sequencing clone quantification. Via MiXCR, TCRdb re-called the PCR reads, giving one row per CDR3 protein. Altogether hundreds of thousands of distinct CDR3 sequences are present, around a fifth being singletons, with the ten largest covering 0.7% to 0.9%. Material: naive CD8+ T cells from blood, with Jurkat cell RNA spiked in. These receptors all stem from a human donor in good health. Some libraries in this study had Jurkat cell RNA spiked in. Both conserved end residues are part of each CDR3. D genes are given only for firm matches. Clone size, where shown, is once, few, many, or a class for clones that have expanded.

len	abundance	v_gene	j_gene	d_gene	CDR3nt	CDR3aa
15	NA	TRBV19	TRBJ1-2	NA	TGTGCCAGTAGTATCGTCGGCAATACTAACTATGGCTACACCTTC	CASSIVGNTNYGYTF
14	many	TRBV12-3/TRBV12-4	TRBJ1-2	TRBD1	TGTGCCACCGACAGGGGGCCTCTTAACTATGGCTACACCTTC	CATDRGPLNYGYTF
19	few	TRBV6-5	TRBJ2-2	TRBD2	TGTGCCAGCAGTTACCGCGGGACTAGCGGGGGGGCAGGGATCGGGGAGCTGTTTTTT	CASSYRGTSGGAGIGELFF
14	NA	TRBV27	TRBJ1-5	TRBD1	TGTGCCAGCCAGAGAGGACAGGTGAATCAGCCCCAGCATTTT	CASQRGQVNQPQHF
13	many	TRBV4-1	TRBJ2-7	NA	TGCGCCAGCAGCAGGGGACCCGGCTACGAGCAGTACTTC	CASSRGPGYEQYF
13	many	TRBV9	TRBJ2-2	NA	TGTGCCAGCAGCCCTTTGTTGTCCGGGGAGCTGTTTTTT	CASSPLLSGELFF
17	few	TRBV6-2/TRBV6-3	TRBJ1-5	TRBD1	TGTGCCAGCAGTCACCGGGACAGCGACTATAGCAATCAGCCCCAGCATTTT	CASSHRDSDYSNQPQHF
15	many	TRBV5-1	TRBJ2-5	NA	TGCGCCAGCAGCTTAATAAACAGGGTTCAAGAGACCCAGTACTTC	CASSLINRVQETQYF
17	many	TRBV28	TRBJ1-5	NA	TGTGCCAGCAGTTTATTAAACAGGGTCGGTAGCAATCAGCCCCAGCATTTT	CASSLLNRVGSNQPQHF
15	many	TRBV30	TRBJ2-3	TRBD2	TGTGCCTGGAGTCCGTCAGCGGGGGGGACAGATACGCAGTATTTT	CAWSPSAGGTDTQYF
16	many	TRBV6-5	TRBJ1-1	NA	TGTGCCAGCAGTGCTCAGGACAGTTTAATGAACACTGAAGCTTTCTTT	CASSAQDSLMNTEAFF
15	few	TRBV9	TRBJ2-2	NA	TGTGCCAGCAGCGCCCGGGGGACCGGGGCCGGGGAGCTGTTTTTT	CASSARGTGAGELFF
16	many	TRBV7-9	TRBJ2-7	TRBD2	TGTGCCAGCAGCTCGGCTACTAGCGGGAAAGCGTACGAGCAGTACTTC	CASSSATSGKAYEQYF
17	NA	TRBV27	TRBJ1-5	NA	TGTGCCAGCAGTTTAGCGACTGCACGCGGTAGGGCAGATACGCAGCATTTT	CASSLATARGRADTQHF
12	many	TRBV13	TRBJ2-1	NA	TGTGCCAGCAGCCGACAGAACAATGAGCAGTTCTTC	CASSRQNNEQFF
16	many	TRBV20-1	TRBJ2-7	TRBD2	TGCAGTGCTAGAGGCCAGCTTAGCGGGACCCCCTACGAGCAGTACTTC	CSARGQLSGTPYEQYF
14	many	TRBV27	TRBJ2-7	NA	TGTGCCAGCAGTTTAGTTCTGGGGACCTACGAGCAGTACTTC	CASSLVLGTYEQYF
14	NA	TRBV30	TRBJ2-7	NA	TGTGCCTGGAGTGTACAGGGTCGGCGCTACGAGCAGTACTTC	CAWSVQGRRYEQYF
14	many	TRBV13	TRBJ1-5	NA	TGTGCCAGCAGCTCCGGGCCCCAGAATCAGCCCCAGCATTTT	CASSSGPQNQPQHF
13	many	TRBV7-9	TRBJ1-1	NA	TGTGCCAGCAGTAAGATTACGGGGTTGGAAGCTTTCTTT	CASSKITGLEAFF
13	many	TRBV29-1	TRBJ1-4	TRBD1	TGCAGCGTTTCGGGACAGGGGCCCGAAAAACTGTTTTTT	CSVSGQGPEKLFF
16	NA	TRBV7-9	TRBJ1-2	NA	TGTGCCAGCAGCCATACGAAAGGACAGCTCGCACCCGACTACACCTTC	CASSHTKGQLAPDYTF
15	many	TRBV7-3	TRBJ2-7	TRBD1	TGTGCCAGCAGCTTAAGAGGGACAGTGCCCCACGAGCAGTACTTC	CASSLRGTVPHEQYF
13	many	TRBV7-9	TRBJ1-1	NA	TGTGCCAGCAGCTCTCCCCGGGAGCTTGAAGCTTTCTTT	CASSSPRELEAFF
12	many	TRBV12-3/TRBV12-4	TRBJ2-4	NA	TGTGCCAGCAGGACCGACGTTGACATTCAGTACTTC	CASRTDVDIQYF
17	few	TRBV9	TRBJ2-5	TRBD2	TGTGCCAGCAGCGTAGCGGGGACACTAGCGGGACAAGAGACCCAGTACTTC	CASSVAGTLAGQETQYF
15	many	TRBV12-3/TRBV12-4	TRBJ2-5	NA	TGTGCCAGCAGCCCAAGGGACATCCCCCAAGAGACCCAGTACTTC	CASSPRDIPQETQYF
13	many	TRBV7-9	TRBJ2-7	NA	TGTGCCAGCATCCCATCGAGCTCCTACGAGCAGTACTTC	CASIPSSSYEQYF
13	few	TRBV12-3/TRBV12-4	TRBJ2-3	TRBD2	TGTGCCAGCAGCTCCGGGGGGGCAGATACGCAGTATTTT	CASSSGGADTQYF
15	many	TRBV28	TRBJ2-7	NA	TGTGCCAGCACCTCGAGGGGGAGGGAGCCCTACGAGCAGTACTTC	CASTSRGREPYEQYF
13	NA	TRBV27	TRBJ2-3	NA	TGTGCCAGCAGTTTAAGCTCCCTAGATACGCAGTATTTT	CASSLSSLDTQYF
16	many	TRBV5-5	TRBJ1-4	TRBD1	TGTGCCAGCAGCCGATACGGACAGGTCTTTAATGAAAAACTGTTTTTT	CASSRYGQVFNEKLFF
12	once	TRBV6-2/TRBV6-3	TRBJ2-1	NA	TGTGCCAGCAGTTACGGTGGACCCGGGCAGTTCTTC	CASSYGGPGQFF
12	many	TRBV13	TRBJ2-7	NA	TGTGCCAGCAGATCCCGGGGTGAGGAGCAGTACTTC	CASRSRGEEQYF
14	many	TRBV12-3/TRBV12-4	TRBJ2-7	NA	TGTGCCAGCAGTTTAGGAAGCGCTGTGGAAGAGCAGTACTTC	CASSLGSAVEEQYF
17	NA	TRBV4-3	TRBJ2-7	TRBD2	TGCGCCAGCAGCCAAGATAGTGAGCTAGCGGACCCCCGGGGGCAGTACTTC	CASSQDSELADPRGQYF
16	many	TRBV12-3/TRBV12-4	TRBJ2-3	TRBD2	TGTGCCAGCAGTGGACTAGCGGGGGTGAGCACAGATACGCAGTATTTT	CASSGLAGVSTDTQYF
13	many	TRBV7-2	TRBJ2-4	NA	TGTGCCAGCAGCTTAGACACAGAAAACATTCAGTACTTC	CASSLDTENIQYF
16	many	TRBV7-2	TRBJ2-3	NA	TGTGCCAGCAGCTTAGATCTGGGGGGTAGCACAGATACGCAGTATTTT	CASSLDLGGSTDTQYF
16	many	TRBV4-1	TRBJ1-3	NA	TGCGCCAGCAGCCAAACAGAAAGGAGCTCTGGAAACACCATATATTTT	CASSQTERSSGNTIYF
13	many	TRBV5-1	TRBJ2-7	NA	TGCGCCAGCAGCCACCCCGGTATCGACGAGCAGTACTTC	CASSHPGIDEQYF